The 30 T cell receptor beta chains in this list originate from one sample, sequenced in a study of T cells in pancreatic ductal adenocarcinoma. TCRdb's table, derived via immunoSEQ multiplex PCR, lists solely in-frame clones and lacks some. The sample gives approximately 5,400 clones, around 74% of which show up once; 8.8% is in the top ten. Selected pancreatic ductal adenocarcinoma patients had undergone surgery without neoadjuvant therapy. Sequenced: pancreatic tumor tissue. Receptor source: a human donor with pancreatic ductal adenocarcinoma.

This chain links TRBV28 with TRBJ1-3; no definite D call. Germline V gene lookup returns CDR1 MDHEN and CDR2 SYDVKM. The CDR3 contains 13 residues. Trimming shortened V by 8 bases and J by 4 bases, and 12 bases separated the two germline ends. In nucleotides, the CDR3 is TGTGCCAGCGAAGACACGGCCGGAAACACCATATATTTT. Its protein product is CASEDTAGNTIYF.

The gene calls are TRBV2 and TRBJ2-2; possibly TRBD1 for D (6 bases). Trimming took 7 bases from V and 7 from J, leaving 16 bases between them. The V gene's germline CDR1 is SNHLY and CDR2 FYNNEI. CDR3 length: 14 amino acids. CDR3 DNA: TGTGCCAGCACAGGGGTTCCCGGGAACGGGGAGCTGTTTTTT. This sequence encodes CASTGVPGNGELFF.

This chain connects TRBV4-3 to TRBJ2-7, with 9 bases identical to TRBD1. Germline V gives CDR1 LGHNA, CDR2 YSLEER. The V segment lost 4 bases and the J segment 0 bases; nucleotides outside the gene matches: 4. The length of the CDR3 is 15 residues. The CDR3 nucleotides read TGCGCCAGCAGCCGGACAGGGGAAAGCTCCTACGAGCAGTACTTC. It is translated as CASSRTGESSYEQYF.

J is TRBJ1-5 and V is TRBV15; D may be TRBD1 (6 bases). V was cut by 5 bases and J by 3 bases, with 20 bases left in between. Germline V gene lookup returns CDR1 LNHNV and CDR2 YYDKDF (reference sequence). The CDR3 has 17 amino acids. For the CDR3, the DNA is TGTGCCACCAGCCGCGACTCGGGACACCGCACCAATCAGCCCCAGCATTTT. This sequence encodes CATSRDSGHRTNQPQHF.

V usage is TRBV7-9 and J usage is TRBJ2-2; TRBD1 aligns across 8 bases. CDR1 is SEHNR and CDR2 is FQNEAQ in the germline V gene (reference sequence). The CDR3 totals 15 residues. J gave up 3 bases and V 4 bases, and 4 bases lay outside the gene matches. CDR3 region: CASSWGQAYTGELFF. The CDR3, as DNA: TGTGCCAGCAGCTGGGGACAGGCTTACACCGGGGAGCTGTTTTTT.

The rearrangement uses TRBV19 and TRBJ1-4; 10 bases are a match to TRBD1. V was clipped by 5 bases and J by 6 bases; unmatched bases: 6. CDR1 is LNHDA and CDR2 is SQIVND in the germline V gene (reference sequence). This CDR3 region has 15 residues. CDR3: CASSDTGTGDEKLFF. For the CDR3, the DNA is TGTGCCAGTAGTGACACCGGGACAGGGGATGAAAAACTGTTTTTT.

In this sample, this clone turned up once. The CDR3 nucleotides read TGTGCCAGCAGCCCTTACGTGAGATCTTCTGGGGCCAACGTCCTGACTTTC. Protein: CASSPYVRSSGANVLTF. The chain uses TRBV6-4 and TRBJ2-6; D remains unclear. This CDR3 is 17 amino acids long. Trimming removed 6 bases at V and 1 base at J, with 16 bases between. Germline V gene data show CDR1 as MRHNA and CDR2 as SNTAGT.

The chain recombines TRBV7-9 with TRBJ2-3; 8 bases align to TRBD1. The V segment lost 6 bases and the J segment 7 bases; nucleotides outside the gene matches: 6. This CDR3 is 13 amino acids long. CDR1 is SEHNR and CDR2 is FQNEAQ in the germline V gene (reference sequence). This CDR3 reads CASRPWTGYTQYF. As DNA, the CDR3 is TGTGCCAGCAGACCTTGGACAGGGTATACGCAGTATTTT.

This clone has just one count. The chain joins TRBV7-8 to TRBJ2-1; 8 bases agree with TRBD2. This CDR3 region has 15 residues. With V trimmed by 5 bases and J by 6 bases, 9 bases remained unmatched. Germline-derived CDR1 and CDR2 are SGHVS and FQNEAQ. This CDR3 is CASSAVGGGGNEQFF. CDR3 in DNA: TGTGCCAGCAGCGCCGTCGGGGGGGGAGGCAATGAGCAGTTCTTC.

The gene calls are TRBV11-2 and TRBJ1-5; D ambiguous. The length of the CDR3 is 16 residues. The germline gives CDR1 SGHAT, CDR2 FQNNGV. Trimming removed 0 bases at V and 0 bases at J, with 9 bases between. This chain's CDR3 is CASSLDGGYSNQPQHF. The CDR3 bases are TGTGCCAGCAGCTTAGATGGCGGTTATAGCAATCAGCCCCAGCATTTT.

This clone has just a few counts. The chain combines TRBV28 with TRBJ1-1; perhaps TRBD1 as D (6 bases). The CDR3 is 15 amino acids. Germline V lookup: CDR1 MDHEN, CDR2 SYDVKM. V lost 6 bases, J lost 2 bases, and 16 bases lay in between. CDR3 sequence (DNA): TGTGCCAGCAGCTTACCAGGGGATTTAAACACTGAAGCTTTCTTT. Translation gives CASSLPGDLNTEAFF.

This chain links TRBV4-3 with TRBJ2-7; the match to TRBD2 covers 7 bases. The CDR3 has 11 residues. V was pared by 4 bases and J by 7 bases, with 1 base of the junction left unmatched. The germline V gene has CDR1 LGHNA and CDR2 YSLEER. The CDR3 reads CASSRGGEQYF. The CDR3 DNA is TGCGCCAGCAGCCGCGGGGGAGAGCAGTACTTC.

V is TRBV7-3 and J is TRBJ2-3; 10 positions match TRBD2. The CDR3 is 15 amino acids. The germline CDR1 and CDR2 sequences are SGHTA and FQGTGA. V shed 6 bases and J 3 bases; nucleotides not matched to a gene: 6. The CDR3 nucleotides are TGTGCCAGCAGTTCCAGCGGGGGGGTGACAGATACGCAGTATTTT. This sequence encodes CASSSSGGVTDTQYF.

J is TRBJ2-7 and V is TRBV19; D possibly corresponds to TRBD1 (6 bases). This CDR3 is 14 amino acids long. Germline V gene lookup returns CDR1 LNHDA and CDR2 SQIVND (reference sequence). The ends were cut back, 0 bases at V and 0 bases at J, with 6 bases in the middle. This CDR3 reads CASSIEDSSYEQYF. As DNA, the CDR3 is TGTGCCAGTAGTATAGAGGACAGCTCCTACGAGCAGTACTTC.

The genes are TRBV4-1 and TRBJ2-7, with 8 nucleotides matching TRBD1. Germline V CDR1 and CDR2: MGHRA, YSYEKL. Trimming took 4 bases from V and 4 from J; bases not matched to a gene: 9. The CDR3 runs to 15 residues. CDR3 sequence: CASSLQDRVGYEQYF. Written as DNA, the CDR3 is TGCGCCAGCAGCCTTCAGGACAGGGTGGGTTACGAGCAGTACTTC.

The rearrangement links TRBV19 to TRBJ2-1, with 9 nucleotides matching TRBD1. This CDR3 comprises 16 residues. Trimming removed 0 bases from V and 4 bases from J; junction bases left unmatched: 4. The germline V gene encodes CDR1 LNHDA and CDR2 SQIVND (reference sequence). The CDR3 DNA sequence: TGTGCCAGTAGTATAGAGTGGACAGGGGATTACAATGAGCAGTTCTTC. It is translated as CASSIEWTGDYNEQFF.

The table lists this clone with a few counts. This sequence joins TRBV4-1 and TRBJ2-7; D might be TRBD1 (6 bases). Germline V gene lookup returns CDR1 MGHRA and CDR2 YSYEKL. The CDR3 runs 16 residues. The V end lost 1 base, the J end lost 1 base, and 14 bases lay between the germline ends. In nucleotides, the CDR3 is TGCGCCAGCAGCCAAGGACAGGACGAGGGATCCTACGAGCAGTACTTC. It encodes CASSQGQDEGSYEQYF.

The chain carries TRBV4-3 and TRBJ1-6, with D unclear. Germline V gives CDR1 LGHNA, CDR2 YSLEER. The V end lost 0 bases, the J end lost 9 bases, and 6 bases lay between the germline ends. The CDR3 totals 13 residues. The CDR3 bases are TGCGCCAGCAGCCAAGACAGGTCTTCACCCCTCCACTTT. Its protein is CASSQDRSSPLHF.

This chain joins TRBV28 and TRBJ2-7, with 8 bases fitting TRBD1. The length of the CDR3 is 19 residues. Germline CDR1 is MDHEN and CDR2 is SYDVKM. The V segment lost 3 bases and the J segment 3 bases; nucleotides outside the gene matches: 19. CDR3 region: CASSFPSPLGTGGDYEQYF. The CDR3 DNA reads as TGTGCCAGCAGTTTCCCCTCACCATTAGGGACAGGAGGTGACTACGAGCAGTACTTC.

This clone appeared a few times. The chain couples TRBV6-1 to TRBJ1-4; D possibly corresponds to TRBD1 (5 bases). V shed 8 bases and J shed 8 bases, with 12 bases lying between them. CDR3 length: 12 amino acids. Germline-derived CDR1 and CDR2 are MNHNS and SASEGT. Here the CDR3 reads CASRQGREKLFF. The CDR3 nucleotides read TGTGCCAGCCGGCAGGGTCGAGAAAAACTGTTTTTT.

V gene TRBV5-4 combines with J gene TRBJ2-1; 12 bases fit TRBD1. CDR3 size: 15 residues. CDR1 is SGHNT and CDR2 is YYREEE in the germline V gene (reference sequence). Trimming took 4 bases from V and 7 from J; bases not matched to a gene: 6. The CDR3 protein is CASSRDRGRVNEQFF. The CDR3 coding sequence is TGTGCCAGCAGCCGGGACAGGGGGCGCGTGAATGAGCAGTTCTTC.

The rearrangement uses TRBV18 and TRBJ2-5, with TRBD1 matching over 7 bases. The trim removed 5 bases at V and 2 bases at J, leaving 8 bases unmatched. Germline V gene lookup returns CDR1 KGHSH and CDR2 LQKENI. The CDR3 loop spans 15 amino acids. The CDR3 region has the DNA TGTGCCAGCTCAAGAACAGGGGCCGCACAAGAGACCCAGTACTTC. It translates to CASSRTGAAQETQYF.

The chain has TRBV18 and TRBJ2-5; D unclear. Near its end, the DNA agrees better with TRBJ2-7, so the J call may be wrong. CDR3 length: 14 residues. In germline, CDR1 is KGHSH, CDR2 LQKENI. The DNA for the CDR3 is TGTGCCAGCTCACCACCCTCGCCTCCCTACGAGCAGTACTTC. Its translation is CASSPPSPPYEQYF.

The rearrangement links TRBV6-6 to TRBJ2-7, with 8 bases that match TRBD1. In germline, CDR1 is MNHNY, CDR2 SVGAGI (reference sequence). The CDR3 is 14 residues long. Germline trimming cut 5 bases from V and 0 bases from J; bases unmatched to any gene: 3. CDR3 DNA: TGTGCCAGCAGTCGGGACAGGTCCTCCTACGAGCAGTACTTC. Amino acids: CASSRDRSSYEQYF.

Only one count was recorded for this clone. The CDR3 region is CASSEMPSGRTQYF. The CDR3 nucleotides are TGTGCCAGCAGTGAGATGCCCTCAGGTCGGACCCAGTACTTC. The chain carries TRBV6-1 and TRBJ2-5; no firm D call. Germline V gene data show CDR1 as MNHNS and CDR2 as SASEGT. With 3 bases removed from V and 7 bases from J, the gap between germline ends came to 15 bases. The CDR3 is made up of 14 amino acids.

The rearrangement uses TRBV29-1 and TRBJ1-2, with D uncertain. Trimming took off 6 bases at V and 2 bases at J, with 10 bases between the two ends. The germline V gene has CDR1 SQVTM and CDR2 ANQGSEA. This CDR3 contains 12 residues. This CDR3 reads CSVRTPNYGYTF. The CDR3 coding sequence is TGCAGCGTCAGGACTCCGAACTATGGCTACACCTTC.

V gene TRBV5-4 combines with J gene TRBJ2-3; a weak D match, TRBD1 (6 bases). This CDR3 comprises 14 residues. Trimming removed 2 bases at V and 4 bases at J, with 11 bases between. Germline V gene lookup returns CDR1 SGHNT and CDR2 YYREEE (reference sequence). The CDR3 DNA reads as TGTGCCAGCAGCTTCCCCGACAGGCCAGATACGCAGTATTTT. It translates to CASSFPDRPDTQYF.

This clone appeared a few times. The V gene is TRBV7-2, the J gene TRBJ1-4, with D possibly being TRBD1 (6 bases). The CDR3 is 17 residues long. Between the trimmed V and J ends, which lost 5 bases and 8 bases, there was a span of 24 bases. Germline-derived CDR1 and CDR2 are SGHTA and FQGNSA. The CDR3 bases are TGTGCCAGCAGCCATCCGCCCGGGGGGCGGTTCAGCGAAAAACTGTTTTTT. Residues: CASSHPPGGRFSEKLFF.

The chain has TRBV5-1 and TRBJ1-1, with 7 bases matching TRBD1. The V and J ends lost 0 bases and 1 base, in that order; junction bases with no gene match: 18. CDR1 and CDR2 (germline): SGHRS, YFSETQ. The CDR3 covers 20 residues. The CDR3 sequence: CASSLVGFRSGGLGNTEAFF. In DNA, the CDR3 is TGCGCCAGCAGCTTGGTAGGCTTCAGGTCAGGGGGTTTGGGGAACACTGAAGCTTTCTTT.

The V and J genes are TRBV28 and TRBJ1-5; D not certain. Germline V lookup: CDR1 MDHEN, CDR2 SYDVKM. Trimming removed 4 bases at V and 0 bases at J, with 10 bases between. This CDR3 contains 15 residues. CDR3 sequence (DNA): TGTGCCAGCAGTTCTACCGACAATAGCAATCAGCCCCAGCATTTT. As protein: CASSSTDNSNQPQHF.